Presented here are 15 T cell receptor beta chains from one specimen sequenced in a study of T cell responses to AZD1222 COVID-19 vaccine. TCRdb's table, derived via immunoSEQ multiplex PCR, lists solely in-frame clones and lacks some. The sample lists more than 85,000 clones, about nine tenths seen once, with more than 2% in the top ten. Sequenced material: peripheral blood, taken 28 days after the second AZD1222 dose. Receptor source: an adult who received the AZD1222 COVID-19 vaccine.

This clone showed up just once. The chain recombines TRBV7-2 with TRBJ1-5; D is undetermined. This CDR3 region has 13 residues. V gave up 2 bases and J gave up 11 bases, with 13 bases separating them. From germline, CDR1 is SGHTA and CDR2 FQGNSA. The CDR3 DNA reads TGTGCCAGCAGCTTACCCCTCACGCGGGCCCAGCATTTT. As protein: CASSLPLTRAQHF.

This chain connects TRBV18 to TRBJ1-1; D unclear. Trimming left V 3 bases short and J 0 bases short, with 11 bases between. There are 15 residues in the CDR3. Germline CDR1 and CDR2: KGHSH and LQKENI. The chain's CDR3 is CASSPQPILNTEAFF. The CDR3 DNA reads as TGTGCCAGCTCACCCCAGCCTATTTTGAACACTGAAGCTTTCTTT.

The V and J genes are TRBV5-1 and TRBJ2-5, with D possibly TRBD1 on 6 matching bases. The germline CDR1 and CDR2 sequences are SGHRS and YFSETQ. V was clipped by 0 bases and J by 5 bases, with 11 bases between them. The CDR3 sequence is 14 residues long. The CDR3 region is CASSLESGVETQYF. The CDR3 bases are TGCGCCAGCAGCTTGGAGTCAGGGGTGGAGACCCAGTACTTC.

The chain has TRBV5-4 and TRBJ2-5; D may be TRBD1 (6 bases). This CDR3 has 16 residues. Germline CDR1 and CDR2: SGHNT and YYREEE (reference sequence). The V and J ends lost 5 bases and 5 bases respectively, with 22 bases between them. CDR3 DNA: TGTGCCAGCAGGGTTGGGGGTTCAGGGGCAGGGGAGACCCAGTACTTC. This sequence encodes CASRVGGSGAGETQYF.

V is TRBV5-4 and J is TRBJ1-2; D uncertain. CDR3 length equals 15 residues. Germline assignment: CDR1 SGHNT and CDR2 YYREEE (reference sequence). Deletions cut 2 bases from V and 8 bases from J, with 19 bases between. In DNA form, the CDR3 reads TGTGCCAGCAGCTTTCCCTCGGGCGGGGAGGGAGGCTACACCTTC. Its translation: CASSFPSGGEGGYTF.

The sample holds a few counts of this clone. The CDR3 bases are TGCGCCAGCAGCCAATCCTCGATTACGGGAAGCTATGGCTACACCTTC. This translates into CASSQSSITGSYGYTF. The V gene is TRBV4-3, the J gene TRBJ1-2; D remains ambiguous. The germline gives CDR1 LGHNA, CDR2 YSLEER. The V and J ends lost 2 bases and 4 bases respectively, with 17 bases between them. The length of the CDR3 is 16 residues.

The chain has TRBV27 and TRBJ1-6; the D gene is possibly TRBD1 (5 bases). CDR1 and CDR2 from the germline V gene are MNHEY and SMNVEV (reference sequence). CDR3 length equals 14 residues. V was trimmed by 5 bases and J by 7 bases, leaving 12 bases between them. In nucleotides, the CDR3 is TGTGCCAGCAGTCCGGGACTTTACAATTCACCCCTCCACTTT. Encoded protein: CASSPGLYNSPLHF.

The V gene is TRBV2, the J gene TRBJ2-1; 7 nucleotides match TRBD2. CDR3 length equals 16 residues. CDR1 is SNHLY, CDR2 FYNNEI, per germline. V shed 7 bases, J shed 3 bases, and the junction held 12 bases outside the gene matches. CDR3 residues: CASKTGGQLFYNEQFF. CDR3 nucleotide sequence: TGTGCCAGCAAAACGGGGGGTCAGCTGTTCTACAATGAGCAGTTCTTC.

CDR3 bases: TGCGCCAGCAGCTTGAGCCTCTCTGGAAACACCATATATTTT. Its protein product is CASSLSLSGNTIYF. The chain links TRBV5-1 to TRBJ1-3; no clear D. Trimming took 1 base from V and 0 from J, leaving 5 bases between them. The length of the CDR3 is 14 residues. The germline V gene encodes CDR1 SGHRS and CDR2 YFSETQ.

Concerning this clone: Within the sample, other DNA sequences also encode this same CDR3. The V call is TRBV21-1, the J call TRBJ1-5. TRBV21-1 is a pseudogene locus. This CDR3 region has 18 residues. In DNA form, the CDR3 reads TGTGCTAGCAGCGCGTCCTCCGGCAGAAACTATAGCAATCAGCCCCAGCATTTT. It yields the protein CASSASSGRNYSNQPQHF.

The sample holds a few counts of this clone. This chain links TRBV11-2 with TRBJ1-2; 9 bases map to TRBD1. This CDR3 contains 12 residues. With 5 bases clipped from V and 7 bases from J, the junction kept 2 bases outside the gene matches. CDR1 SGHAT and CDR2 FQNNGV come from the germline V gene. DNA for the CDR3: TGTGCCAGCAGCGACAGGGGGGTTGGCTACACCTTC. Amino acids: CASSDRGVGYTF.

This CDR3 is CASSLEIAGAAQYF. For the CDR3, the DNA is TGTGCCAGCAGCTTAGAAATAGCGGGAGCCGCGCAGTATTTT. V gene TRBV7-9 combines with J gene TRBJ2-3; 9 nucleotides line up with TRBD2. Germline V CDR1 and CDR2: SEHNR, FQNEAQ (reference sequence). With 1 base clipped from V and 10 bases from J, the junction kept 6 bases outside the gene matches. The CDR3 has 14 residues.

The chain recombines TRBV4-2 with TRBJ2-3; 8 nucleotides align to TRBD2. CDR1 and CDR2 (germline): LGHNA, YNFKEQ. This CDR3 has 17 amino acids. Trimming took 1 base from V and 5 from J; bases not matched to a gene: 11. DNA for the CDR3: TGTGCCAGCAGCCAAGGAATTTCGGCGGGGGGAGGAGATACGCAGTATTTT. Its translation is CASSQGISAGGGDTQYF.

In this sample, this clone turned up a few times. The V call is TRBV28, the J call TRBJ1-4; D remains ambiguous. This CDR3 has 15 amino acids. The V gene's germline CDR1 is MDHEN and CDR2 SYDVKM. The V end was cut by 4 bases, the J end by 4 bases, with 13 bases between. The CDR3 DNA follows: TGTGCCAGCAGTTACGGGGTTGCTGGTAATGAAAAACTGTTTTTT. Translated, it gives CASSYGVAGNEKLFF.

The gene calls are TRBV7-9 and TRBJ2-7; possible D gene TRBD2, 6 bases. Trimming took off 0 bases at V and 4 bases at J, with 7 bases between the two ends. There are 13 residues in the CDR3. The V gene's germline CDR1 is SEHNR and CDR2 FQNEAQ (reference sequence). The CDR3 region has the DNA TGTGCCAGCAGCTTAGCGGGGGGTTACGAGCAGTACTTC. It encodes CASSLAGGYEQYF.